The 30 T cell receptor beta chains below all came from one sample that was sequenced in a study of blood T cell repertoires in COVID-19. The data were produced by immunoSEQ multiplex PCR, yet TCRdb's version contains in-frame clones alone and is incomplete. Of about 170,000 clones listed, about 86% were seen once; the top ten hold under 3%. The sample comprised peripheral blood. All receptors derive from a human donor with acute or convalescent COVID-19. The donor label of this sample is uncertain.

The genes are TRBV4-2 and TRBJ2-7, with a weak D call TRBD1 (6 bases). Germline V gene lookup returns CDR1 LGHNA and CDR2 YNFKEQ. The CDR3 covers 16 residues. V lost 4 bases, J lost 0 bases, and 16 bases lay in between. CDR3 DNA: TGTGCCAGCAGCCTGGACCTCCCGGACAGCTCCTACGAGCAGTACTTC. This encodes CASSLDLPDSSYEQYF.

This sequence joins TRBV6-4 and TRBJ2-3; 9 positions match TRBD2. Germline V gene sequence: CDR1 MRHNA, CDR2 SNTAGT. The ends lost 3 bases at V and 2 bases at J; junction bases unmatched: 6. This CDR3 region has 16 residues. The CDR3 region has the DNA TGTGCCAGCAGTGATAATAGCGGGGGAACCACAGATACGCAGTATTTT. It is translated as CASSDNSGGTTDTQYF.

The chain is built from TRBV5-1 and TRBJ2-7, with D tentatively TRBD2 (5 bases). The CDR3 has 14 amino acids. V lost 2 bases and J 2 bases, leaving 11 bases between the germline ends. CDR1 is SGHRS, CDR2 YFSETQ, per germline. The chain's CDR3 is CASSFTEVTYEQYF. In DNA, the CDR3 is TGCGCCAGCAGCTTCACGGAGGTGACCTACGAGCAGTACTTC. Looking up the rest from reference TRBV5-1 and TRBJ2-7 gives the full variable domain: KAGVTQTPRYLIKTRGQQVTLSCSPISGHRSVSWYQQTPGQGLQFLFEYFSETQRNKGNFPGRFSGRQFSNSRSEMNVSTLELGDSALYLCASSFTEVTYEQYFGPGTRLTVT.

The rearrangement links TRBV5-8 to TRBJ1-4; 7 positions agree with TRBD1. The CDR3 runs 16 residues. Germline trimming cut 4 bases from V and 7 bases from J; bases unmatched to any gene: 13. Germline lookup yields CDR1 SGHTS and CDR2 YDEGEE. CDR3 nucleotide sequence: TGTGCCAGCAGCGCGGGACAGAACGGAGTGGGTGAAAAACTGTTTTTT. It specifies CASSAGQNGVGEKLFF.

This clone came up once. This chain joins TRBV30 and TRBJ2-3; 9 positions match TRBD2. This CDR3 is built from 16 residues. The germline gives CDR1 GTSNPN, CDR2 SVGIG (reference sequence). With V trimmed by 2 bases and J by 6 bases, 12 bases remained unmatched. The CDR3 DNA reads as TGTGCCTGGAGTTACACTCGGGGCGGGGGGGCGGATACGCAGTATTTT. Its protein is CAWSYTRGGGADTQYF.

Concerning this clone itself: The CDR3 ends on some other residue instead of the conserved phenylalanine or tryptophan, so this is likely a read error. The DNA is omitted, as the CDR3 cannot be located on it reliably, and the CDR3 follows TCRdb's listing. This chain connects TRBV9 to TRBJ1-1; the table's TRBD1 call for D was not verified on the DNA. Termini included, the CDR3 measures 10 amino acids. Germline CDR1 is SGDLS and CDR2 is YYNGEE. CDR3 protein: CASSENTQGA.

The rearrangement uses TRBV19 and TRBJ1-4; D is perhaps TRBD1 (5 bases). V gave up 7 bases and J gave up 7 bases, with 13 bases separating them. Per germline, CDR1 LNHDA and CDR2 SQIVND (reference sequence). The CDR3 is made up of 13 amino acids. DNA of the CDR3: TGTGCCAGTAAGGGAGGGGCCCTTGAAAAACTGTTTTTT. Translation: CASKGGALEKLFF.

The CDR3 nucleotides read TGCGCCAGCAGCGAAATAGGGACAGCGAACACCGGGGAGCTGTTTTTT. It codes for CASSEIGTANTGELFF. The rearrangement links TRBV5-1 to TRBJ2-2; 7 nucleotides match TRBD1. The CDR3 length is 16 residues. Germline values: CDR1 SGHRS, CDR2 YFSETQ. V shed 4 bases and J 0 bases; nucleotides not matched to a gene: 6. Full variable domain (remainder filled in from reference TRBV5-1 and TRBJ2-2): KAGVTQTPRYLIKTRGQQVTLSCSPISGHRSVSWYQQTPGQGLQFLFEYFSETQRNKGNFPGRFSGRQFSNSRSEMNVSTLELGDSALYLCASSEIGTANTGELFFGEGSRLTVL.

The chain uses TRBV19 and TRBJ1-5, with 7 bases matching TRBD1. V was clipped by 0 bases and J by 6 bases; unmatched bases: 5. Germline V gene data show CDR1 as LNHDA and CDR2 as SQIVND (reference sequence). The CDR3 runs to 15 residues. The CDR3 here is CASSIETGLSQPQHF. The CDR3 DNA reads TGTGCCAGTAGTATAGAGACAGGGTTAAGTCAGCCCCAGCATTTT. Combining the CDR3 with reference TRBV19 and TRBJ1-5 gives the whole variable domain DGGITQSPKYLFRKEGQNVTLSCEQNLNHDAMYWYRQDPGQGLRLIYYSQIVNDFQKGDIAEGYSVSREKKESFPLTVTSAQKNPTAFYLCASSIETGLSQPQHFGDGTRLSIL.

The chain links TRBV30 to TRBJ2-1; 9 positions agree with TRBD2. The ends lost 2 bases at V and 9 bases at J; junction bases unmatched: 8. Per the germline V gene, CDR1 is GTSNPN and CDR2 is SVGIG (reference sequence). The CDR3 covers 14 residues. CDR3: CAWSQGLATLEQFF. CDR3 nucleotides: TGTGCCTGGAGTCAAGGACTAGCGACGCTTGAGCAGTTCTTC.

The V gene is TRBV6-5, the J gene TRBJ2-5, with TRBD2 matching 9 bases. Germline V CDR1 and CDR2: MNHEY, SVGAGI. V was clipped by 5 bases and J by 5 bases; unmatched bases: 6. The CDR3 runs 14 residues. The CDR3: CASSPGLAWETQYF. CDR3 sequence (DNA): TGTGCCAGCAGTCCCGGACTAGCGTGGGAGACCCAGTACTTC.

In DNA, the CDR3 is TGCGCCAGCAGCTTGACAGCGGGTGCATACGAGCAGTTCTTC. Translating it yields CASSLTAGAYEQFF. The chain has TRBV5-1 and TRBJ2-1, with a possible D match to TRBD2 (6 bases). The CDR3 is 14 residues long. Trimming shortened V by 1 base and J by 10 bases, and 15 bases separated the two germline ends. Germline CDR1 is SGHRS and CDR2 is YFSETQ.

This clone was seen only a few times. The gene calls are TRBV30 and TRBJ1-1; D uncertain. V lost 5 bases, J lost 0 bases, and 22 bases lay in between. This CDR3 region has 17 residues. Germline CDR1 reads GTSNPN; CDR2 reads SVGIG (reference sequence). Here the CDR3 DNA reads TGTGCCTGGGCCCCATCTGGGTCGACAATTATGAACACTGAAGCTTTCTTT. It specifies CAWAPSGSTIMNTEAFF. Complete variable domain (other parts from reference TRBV30 and TRBJ1-1): SQTIHQWPATLVQPVGSPLSLECTVEGTSNPNLYWYRQAAGRGLQLLFYSVGIGQISSEVPQNLSASRPQDRQFILSSKKLLLSDSGFYLCAWAPSGSTIMNTEAFFGQGTRLTVV.

This clone has more than one count but fewer than ten. The CDR3 region is CAGRTTSGQPYEQYF. The DNA for the CDR3 is TGTGCCGGCCGAACGACTAGCGGGCAACCCTACGAGCAGTACTTC. The genes are TRBV3-1 (or the pseudogene TRBV3-2) and TRBJ2-7; 10 nucleotides line up with TRBD2. Germline-derived CDR1 and CDR2 are LGHDT and YNNKEL (reference sequence). CDR3 size: 15 residues. V trimming: 11 bases; J trimming: 2 bases; junction bases outside the gene matches: 12.

CDR3 in amino acids: CASSIPQGLSNQPQHF. In DNA form, the CDR3 reads TGTGCCAGTAGTATCCCCCAGGGACTTAGCAATCAGCCCCAGCATTTT. The V call is TRBV19, the J call TRBJ1-5, with TRBD1 as a possible D gene (5 bases). Germline CDR1 reads LNHDA; CDR2 reads SQIVND (reference sequence). The CDR3 is 16 amino acids. V shed 3 bases and J shed 0 bases, with 12 bases lying between them.

The chain recombines TRBV3-1 (or the pseudogene TRBV3-2) with TRBJ2-3; 10 nucleotides agree with TRBD2. CDR1 LGHDT and CDR2 YNNKEL come from the germline V gene (reference sequence). With 2 bases clipped from V and 5 bases from J, the junction kept 7 bases outside the gene matches. The CDR3 has 16 residues. CDR3 amino acids: CASSQPSGSLGDTQYF. The CDR3 DNA reads as TGTGCCAGCAGCCAACCTAGCGGGAGTTTGGGAGATACGCAGTATTTT.

The chain has TRBV28 and TRBJ2-1, with a tentative D call TRBD2 (5 bases). The V gene lost 5 bases and the J gene lost 6 bases, with 17 bases spanning the gap. Germline assignment: CDR1 MDHEN and CDR2 SYDVKM. CDR3 length equals 15 residues. CDR3 region: CASSPPAGNFNEQFF. In DNA, the CDR3 is TGTGCCAGCAGTCCCCCCGCGGGTAATTTCAATGAGCAGTTCTTC.

Here the CDR3 reads CASSLSTGGGYTF. The CDR3 bases are TGTGCCAGCAGTTTATCGACGGGAGGAGGCTACACCTTC. This chain joins TRBV27 and TRBJ1-2; D is undetermined. Per germline, CDR1 MNHEY and CDR2 SMNVEV (reference sequence). Trimming pared 0 bases from V and 8 bases from J, leaving 10 bases between. The CDR3 is 13 residues long.

V and J are TRBV2 and TRBJ1-4; D may be TRBD1 (5 bases). The V end lost 4 bases, the J end lost 8 bases, and 14 bases lay between the germline ends. This CDR3 is 14 amino acids long. Germline values: CDR1 SNHLY, CDR2 FYNNEI. The CDR3 sequence is CASSGGLLGEKLFF. CDR3 in DNA: TGTGCCAGCAGTGGGGGACTCTTGGGGGAAAAACTGTTTTTT.

The chain uses TRBV2 and TRBJ2-3; maybe TRBD2 (5 bases). Looked up from germline, CDR1 is SNHLY and CDR2 is FYNNEI. The CDR3 has 15 amino acids. V gave up 9 bases and J gave up 2 bases, with 18 bases separating them. As DNA, the CDR3 is TGTGCCAGACCATGGTGGGGAGCACCCACAGATACGCAGTATTTT. Its translation: CARPWWGAPTDTQYF.

The CDR3 spells CASIKSSGNEQFF. The CDR3 DNA reads TGCGCCAGCATTAAGTCTAGCGGCAATGAGCAGTTCTTC. V and J are TRBV23-1 and TRBJ2-1; 7 bases map to TRBD2. TRBV23-1 is an ORF; its function is uncertain. J gave up 6 bases and V 7 bases, and 6 bases lay outside the gene matches. This CDR3 comprises 13 residues.

The chain couples TRBV6-6 to TRBJ2-3, with a possible D match to TRBD2 (5 bases). Germline-derived CDR1 and CDR2 are MNHNY and SVGAGI (reference sequence). CDR3 length equals 14 residues. V was cut by 3 bases and J by 1 base, with 8 bases left in between. The CDR3 DNA reads as TGTGCCAGCAGTTATCCAGCGGGCACAGATACGCAGTATTTT. It yields the protein CASSYPAGTDTQYF.

The chain links TRBV7-3 to TRBJ2-1, with TRBD1 as a possible D gene (5 bases). The CDR3 has 14 amino acids. The V gene's germline CDR1 is SGHTA and CDR2 FQGTGA. V was pared by 4 bases and J by 5 bases, with 12 bases between. DNA of the CDR3: TGTGCCAGCAGCTCCCCCATGGACAACAATGAGCAGTTCTTC. It is translated as CASSSPMDNNEQFF.

This chain links TRBV5-1 with TRBJ1-5, with a weak D call TRBD1 (6 bases). This CDR3 is built from 14 residues. V dropped 0 bases and J dropped 4 bases, with 8 bases sitting between them. Germline values: CDR1 SGHRS, CDR2 YFSETQ. The CDR3 region has the DNA TGCGCCAGCAGCTTGGAACAGGGAAATCAGCCCCAGCATTTT. Translating it yields CASSLEQGNQPQHF.

The chain joins TRBV5-6 to TRBJ1-5; TRBD1 might be the D (5 bases). Trimming removed 1 base at V and 0 bases at J, with 8 bases between. There are 15 residues in the CDR3. The germline V gene has CDR1 SGHDT and CDR2 YYEEEE. The CDR3 DNA reads as TGTGCCAGCAGCTTGACAGGCCGTAGCAATCAGCCCCAGCATTTT. Protein product: CASSLTGRSNQPQHF.

The gene calls are TRBV15 and TRBJ1-5; TRBD1 agrees at 7 bases. The CDR3 extends over 17 amino acids. V shed 1 base and J 3 bases; nucleotides not matched to a gene: 9. Germline values: CDR1 LNHNV, CDR2 YYDKDF (reference sequence). CDR3 residues: CATSRGDIQGPNQPQHF. In DNA, the CDR3 is TGTGCCACCAGCAGAGGAGATATACAGGGGCCCAATCAGCCCCAGCATTTT. The entire variable domain, with the rest obtained from reference TRBV15 and TRBJ1-5, is as follows: DAMVIQNPRYQVTQFGKPVTLSCSQTLNHNVMYWYQQKSSQAPKLLFHYYDKDFNNEADTPDNFQSRRPNTSFCFLDIRSPGLGDTAMYLCATSRGDIQGPNQPQHFGDGTRLSIL.

The V and J genes are TRBV19 and TRBJ2-7, with TRBD2 as a possible D gene (6 bases). The V and J ends lost 5 bases and 1 base respectively, with 15 bases between them. The CDR3 is made up of 15 amino acids. Per the germline V gene, CDR1 is LNHDA and CDR2 is SQIVND (reference sequence). Here the CDR3 DNA reads TGTGCCAGTAGTTCTCCAGGGACTGGATCCTACGAGCAGTACTTC. This translates into CASSSPGTGSYEQYF.

For this clone: Other nucleotide sequences from this sample produce the same CDR3. The genes are TRBV11-3 and TRBJ2-1; weak D call: TRBD1 (6 bases). This CDR3 is built from 12 residues. Trimming took off 1 base at V and 10 bases at J, with 8 bases between the two ends. The V gene's germline CDR1 is SGHNT and CDR2 YENEEA. CDR3 protein: CASSLGGREQFF. The CDR3 DNA sequence: TGTGCCAGCAGCTTAGGGGGGCGCGAGCAGTTCTTC.

V gene TRBV19 combines with J gene TRBJ1-1, with a tentative D call TRBD1 (5 bases). The CDR3 contains 11 residues. V was cut by 6 bases and J by 11 bases, with 13 bases left in between. CDR1 LNHDA and CDR2 SQIVND come from the germline V gene (reference sequence). Here the CDR3 reads CASSTQRGAFF. The CDR3 DNA follows: TGTGCCAGTAGCACTCAACGGGGGGCTTTCTTT.

V gene TRBV6-1 combines with J gene TRBJ2-7, with unresolved D. Looked up from germline, CDR1 is MNHNS and CDR2 is SASEGT. This CDR3 contains 12 residues. V gave up 2 bases and J gave up 4 bases, with 6 bases separating them. CDR3 bases: TGTGCCAGCAGTGAACCCAGGTACGAGCAGTACTTC. This sequence encodes CASSEPRYEQYF.